This T cell receptor (beta chain) was documented in a study of blood T cell repertoires in COVID-19. About the study: Whether acute or convalescent, the COVID-19 samples came from the United States, Italy and Spain.

Original data processing: The authors estimated nucleated cell counts from reference gene primer amplification. Measured with immunoSEQ multiplex PCR; TCRdb has only the in-frame clones, and not every one. The D gene and trimming were derived from the DNA, and the V and J assignments and clone size from that table. This sample yields about 88,000 clones, of which 70% to 90% are seen a single time; just under 3% belongs to the top ten. V was pared by 5 bases and J by 4 bases, with 11 bases between. Germline CDR1 reads LNHDA; CDR2 reads SQIVND (reference sequence). This CDR3 has 14 residues. The V and J genes are TRBV19 and TRBJ1-4; a weak D match, TRBD1 (5 bases). The sequence derives from a woman older than 75 with acute or convalescent COVID-19. The sequenced sample consisted of peripheral blood. CDR3 loop: CASSPRQFNEKLFF. DNA for the CDR3: TGTGCCAGTAGTCCCCGACAGTTTAATGAAAAACTGTTTTTT. Looking up the rest from reference TRBV19 and TRBJ1-4 gives the full variable domain: DGGITQSPKYLFRKEGQNVTLSCEQNLNHDAMYWYRQDPGQGLRLIYYSQIVNDFQKGDIAEGYSVSREKKESFPLTVTSAQKNPTAFYLCASSPRQFNEKLFFGSGTQLSVL.